This T cell receptor (beta chain) was captured in a study of blood T cell repertoires in COVID-19. Ages ranged from about 18 to 89 years, with residence in 24 US areas. Participant-reported clinical history was the basis for cohort assignment. Before being deemed recovered, Cohort 3 donors had two negative PCRs, clearance, or symptom resolution. This CDR3 contains 16 residues. Germline CDR1 KGHSH, CDR2 LQKENI. V was clipped by 0 bases and J by 7 bases; unmatched bases: 9. Source study methods: Using reference gene primer amplification, nucleated cell counts were estimated. TCRdb keeps only in-frame clones here, not all; method: immunoSEQ multiplex PCR. That table gives V, J and clone size, and the DNA gave D and trimming. The table has 190,000 or so clones, roughly four fifths seen once.

Material: PBMCs or T cells enriched from blood (not recorded which). The rearrangement uses TRBV18 and TRBJ1-3, with TRBD1 matching 7 bases. The TCR comes from a man aged 40-55 years who had recovered from COVID-19. The CDR3 DNA sequence: TGTGCCAGCTCACCACCGACAGGGAACCCGGGTAACACCATATATTTT. As protein: CASSPPTGNPGNTIYF.